Presented here are 4 T cell receptor beta chains from one specimen sequenced in a study of identical twins' blood T cells. From the 5' RACE reads, TCRdb called clonotypes with MiXCR, one entry per CDR3 protein. The sample has a few hundred thousand distinct CDR3 sequences, under 30% seen once; the top ten hold more than 5.5%. Sequenced: PBMCs. These receptors were collected from a woman aged 18 to 55 in good health.

This chain links TRBV20-1 with TRBJ1-5; 10 bases are a match to TRBD1. After removal of 0 bases from V and 6 bases from J, the junction contained 8 bases not matched to a gene. CDR1 and CDR2 (germline): DFQATT, SNEGSKA (reference sequence). CDR3 length: 16 amino acids. The CDR3 coding sequence is TGCAGTGCTAGAGATCGGGACAGGGGAGAAAGTCAGCCCCAGCATTTT. This encodes CSARDRDRGESQPQHF.

The rearrangement uses TRBV5-1 and TRBJ1-2, with D unresolved. V was cut by 0 bases and J by 3 bases, with 9 bases left in between. The germline CDR1 and CDR2 sequences are SGHRS and YFSETQ. The CDR3 runs 14 residues. The CDR3 DNA reads TGCGCCAGCAGCTTGGACAGCCGAGACTATGGCTACACCTTC. Amino acids: CASSLDSRDYGYTF.

The CDR3 here is CASTGGPGGTAEAFF. CDR3 nucleotides: TGCGCCAGTACCGGGGGCCCCGGGGGTACCGCTGAAGCTTTCTTT. This chain connects TRBV5-1 to TRBJ1-1; D might be TRBD1 (6 bases). Germline V gene sequence: CDR1 SGHRS, CDR2 YFSETQ. V lost 8 bases, J lost 6 bases, and 23 bases lay in between. The CDR3 has 15 amino acids.

Concerning this clonotype: This may be a read error: a much more frequent sequence differs by one nucleotide. The V and J genes are TRBV3-1 and TRBJ1-4; a possible D gene is TRBD1 (6 bases). The V end was cut by 2 bases, the J end by 16 bases, with 17 bases between. Germline values: CDR1 LGHDT, CDR2 YNNKEL (reference sequence). The CDR3 extends over 13 amino acids. In nucleotides, the CDR3 is TGTGCCAGCAGCCAACAACAGGGATCGGGACCGTTTTTT. It encodes CASSQQQGSGPFF.